Listed below are T cell receptor beta chains from one sample, sequenced in a study of OX40 agonist ivuxolimab in advanced cancers. Data came from immunoSEQ multiplex PCR; TCRdb stores just in-frame clones and leaves some out. The sample yields around 85,000 clones, about 90% seen once. The source material was CD4+ or CD8+ T cells sorted from blood, sampled in a trial of the OX40 agonist ivuxolimab. The receptors were sampled from an adult with an advanced solid tumor such as melanoma, head and neck, liver or kidney cancer. Each CDR3 is given with its conserved first and last residue. Each record gives: V gene, D gene, clone size, J gene, CDR3 DNA, CDR3 protein. D genes are given only for firm matches. The listing skips clone size in some rows; elsewhere it reads once, few, many or a size class.

>TRBV7-8|.|once|TRBJ1-1
TGTGCCAGCAGCTATCGAGGACGGCCCAACACTGAAGCTTTCTTT
CASSYRGRPNTEAFF
>TRBV7-6|TRBD1|.|TRBJ1-2
TGTGCCAGCAGCTTAGACCCAGGGGGCTATGGCTACACCTTC
CASSLDPGGYGYTF
>TRBV29-1|.|.|TRBJ2-2
TGCAGCGCCTCCTTTCCGGAGCTGTTTTTT
CSASFPELFF
>TRBV6-1|.|.|TRBJ1-5
TGTGCCAGCAGTGGATGGCCAGGTGGGCAGGAAGATCAGCCCCAGCATTTT
CASSGWPGGQEDQPQHF
>TRBV19|TRBD1|.|TRBJ1-2
TGTGCCAGTAGTATAAGGGGGCAAAGCTATGGCTACACCTTC
CASSIRGQSYGYTF
>TRBV25-1|TRBD1|.|TRBJ1-4
TGTGCCAGCAGTGAGTACTGGCAGGGGGACGAAAAACTGTTTTTT
CASSEYWQGDEKLFF
>TRBV15|.|.|TRBJ2-2
TGTGCCACCAGCAGGACAGATGCGAACACCGGGGAGCTGTTTTTT
CATSRTDANTGELFF
>TRBV4-2|.|.|TRBJ2-4
TGTGCCAGCAGCCAAGATTACGACATTCAGTACTTC
CASSQDYDIQYF
>TRBV28|.|.|TRBJ1-5
TGTGCCAGCAGTTTCGAGAGGGGGGATCAGCCCCAGCATTTT
CASSFERGDQPQHF
>TRBV5-6|TRBD1|.|TRBJ2-3
TGTGCCAGCAGCTCGACGACCCAGACAGGGCCTAACACAGATACGCAGTATTTT
CASSSTTQTGPNTDTQYF
>TRBV28|.|once|TRBJ1-1
TGTGCCAGCAGTTTATTCTTCACTGAGGGGGCTGAAGCTTTCTTT
CASSLFFTEGAEAFF
>TRBV10-1|.|.|TRBJ1-5
TGCGCCAGCACGAATCAGCCCCAGCATTTT
CASTNQPQHF
>TRBV4-1|.|.|TRBJ1-2
TGCGCCAGCAGCCAAGGAAGAGCCAGCGTATACTATGGCTACACCTTC
CASSQGRASVYYGYTF
>TRBV30|.|.|TRBJ1-1
TGTGCCTGGAATGGGGGGGCCCCCCTCGAGCGAGCTTTCTTT
CAWNGGAPLERAFF
>TRBV6-1|TRBD1|once|TRBJ2-1
TGTGCCAGCAGTGACAGGACAGGGGGGGACGAGCAGTTCTTC
CASSDRTGGDEQFF
>TRBV30|.|.|TRBJ2-3
TGTGCCTGGAGTGTTAGTAGAGATACGCAGTATTTT
CAWSVSRDTQYF
>TRBV6-6|.|.|TRBJ2-1
TGTGCCAGCAGTTACATGAACAATGAGCAGTTCTTC
CASSYMNNEQFF
>TRBV10-3|.|.|TRBJ2-4
TGTGCCATCAGTGCGAACGGAACAAACATTCAGTACTTC
CAISANGTNIQYF
>TRBV4-3|.|.|TRBJ1-1
TGCGCCAGCAGCCAATACAGTAGTATGAACACTGAAGCTTTCTTT
CASSQYSSMNTEAFF
>TRBV13|.|.|TRBJ2-7
TGTGCCAGCAGCTTAGAGGGGGGTTTCGAGCAGTACTTC
CASSLEGGFEQYF
>TRBV19|TRBD1|.|TRBJ1-5
TGTGCCAGTGGGACAGGACTGTTTAGCAATCAGCCCCAGCATTTT
CASGTGLFSNQPQHF
>TRBV4-1|TRBD1|.|TRBJ2-1
TGCGCCAGCAGCCAAGGTTACGGGACAGGGAACTACAATGAGCAGTTCTTC
CASSQGYGTGNYNEQFF
>TRBV4-3|.|.|TRBJ2-1
TGCGCCAGCAGCCAAGATGGACTCGACTCCTACAATGAGCAGTTCTTC
CASSQDGLDSYNEQFF
>TRBV5-4|.|once|TRBJ2-1
TGTGCCAGCAGCTTTACTAGCAGGAGCGTCTCCTACAATGAGCAGTTCTTC
CASSFTSRSVSYNEQFF
>TRBV7-9|TRBD2|.|TRBJ2-1
TGTGCCAGCAGTTTCAGTCTAGCGGGAGGCATCAATGAGCAGTTCTTC
CASSFSLAGGINEQFF
>TRBV28|TRBD2|.|TRBJ2-1
TGTGCCAGCAGTCTAACTAGCGGGGGCCGCAATGAGCAGTTCTTC
CASSLTSGGRNEQFF
>TRBV15|.|.|TRBJ2-7
TGTGCCACCAGCAGAGATCTCTCCTACGAGCAGTACTTC
CATSRDLSYEQYF
>TRBV9|TRBD1|once|TRBJ2-1
TGTGCCAGCAGCTCAGACAGGGCGAATGAGCAGTTCTTC
CASSSDRANEQFF
>TRBV4-3|TRBD1|.|TRBJ1-1
TGCGCCAGCAGCCAAGATTATGCGACAGGGGGCTATAGGTACACTGAAGCTTTCTTT
CASSQDYATGGYRYTEAFF
>TRBV6-6|.|.|TRBJ2-1
TGTGCCAGCAGTTACACGCTAGCTTCCCCCAACAATGAGCAGTTCTTC
CASSYTLASPNNEQFF
>TRBV5-1|.|.|TRBJ2-5
TGCGCCAGAAGACCTGGGGCGGCGGGCGTGACCCAGTACTTC
CARRPGAAGVTQYF
>TRBV9|TRBD2|.|TRBJ2-5
TGTGCCAGCAGCGTGGCGGGGGGGGCTAGCGGGCACCCCCCTTCAAAAGAGACCCAGTACTTC
CASSVAGGASGHPPSKETQYF
>TRBV2|.|.|TRBJ2-1
TGTGCCAGCATTCCTAGGGGGAGATACTCCTACAATGAGCAGTTCTTC
CASIPRGRYSYNEQFF
>TRBV6-1|.|.|TRBJ1-6
TGTGCCAGCAATGCGGGTGAACATTCACCCCTCCACTTT
CASNAGEHSPLHF
>TRBV29-1|TRBD1|.|TRBJ1-2
TGCAGCGTTGAAGAAACAGGGGTTTTGTTAGGCTACACCTTC
CSVEETGVLLGYTF
>TRBV2|TRBD2|.|TRBJ2-1
TGTGCCAGCAGTACCGGGACTAGCGGGGGGAGCTCCTACAATGAGCAGTTCTTC
CASSTGTSGGSSYNEQFF
>TRBV6-1|.|.|TRBJ1-2
TGTGCCAGCAGTGGAACAGGGTGGGTTGGCTACACCTTC
CASSGTGWVGYTF
>TRBV15|TRBD1|.|TRBJ2-1
TGTGCCACCAAGAAACAGGGGAATGAGCAGTTCTTC
CATKKQGNEQFF
>TRBV15|TRBD2|.|TRBJ2-7
TGTGCCACCAGCAGAAAGGGACTAGCGTCCCACGAGCAGTACTTC
CATSRKGLASHEQYF
>TRBV28|.|.|TRBJ1-5
TGTGCCAGCAGTTTACCGACAGAGAACAGCAATCAGCCCCAGCATTTT
CASSLPTENSNQPQHF